This T cell receptor (beta chain) was observed in a study of preoperative IRX-2 immunotherapy in early breast cancer. Treatment meaning: preoperative locoregional IRX-2 cytokine immunotherapy. This phase Ib study tested locoregional IRX-2 cytokine immunotherapy given before surgery. The method was immunoSEQ multiplex PCR; TCRdb's version includes in-frame clones alone and lacks a portion of them. The repertoire has approximately 31,000 clones, around 92% of them found once; the top ten carry 1.6%. V gave up 4 bases and J gave up 6 bases, with 13 bases separating them. The CDR3 has 13 amino acids. The sequence derives from a human donor with breast cancer. Sequences were derived from tumor tissue, sampled after IRX-2 immunotherapy. The chain employs TRBV7-1 and TRBJ2-7, with D perhaps given as TRBD1 or TRBD2 (5 bases each). TRBV7-1 is flagged as an ORF with uncertain function. CDR3: CASSLRYGAEQYF. The DNA of the CDR3 is TGTGCCAGCAGCTTACGGTACGGGGCCGAGCAGTACTTC.